This T cell receptor beta chain was identified during a study of cytomegalovirus exposure and HLA in healthy donors (dated by TCRdb to the late 2010s). The study in broad terms: An earlier analysis of 587 of the donors reported roughly 300 Gb of sequence data and 95 million to 140 million unique TCR beta sequences obtained from roughly 170 million T cells. An early release that covered more than 550 HLA-typed donors contained approximately 300 gigabases of sequencing data and 80 million or so unique TCR sequences. Of the 300 to 400 genotyped donors, around 81% fell in the genetic ancestry cluster associated with self-reported Caucasian donors. The study aimed to test whether signatures of past pathogen exposure could be identified by cataloging public T cell receptors. Using immunosequencing, the study profiled T cell repertoires from about 620 subjects and related those repertoires to cytomegalovirus serostatus. In addition to the first cohort of roughly 700 subjects, a separate validation cohort of 120 different subjects was used. To predict cytomegalovirus infection status, the study brought together high-throughput TCR immunosequencing, statistical association of individual TCRs with disease status, and machine learning. In a later analysis, previously published TCR beta repertoires from about 670 donors were re-analyzed and high-resolution HLA genotyping was added so that TCR occurrence patterns could be studied. Rather than using new phenotypic data, the later analysis identified candidate immune exposures from TCR beta sequences and from how often those sequences occurred across donors. An earlier analysis of 587 of the donors applied high-throughput TCR beta sequencing to assess whether each TCR beta V gene segment acted as functional or pseudogenic. Alongside the repertoire data, information on donor age, sex, ethnicity and CMV serostatus was compiled. A later genetic analysis used genome-wide SNP genotypes for 398 of the 666 donors, treating that subset as a discovery cohort. Every discovery cohort repertoire had been produced on one sequencing platform. HLA typing included class I and class II loci at four-digit resolution. The number of donors typed differed by locus, with roughly 620-630 for A, B, C, DRB1 and DQB1, more than 500 for DQA1, nearly 610 for DPA1, and some 450 for DPB1. A handful of DR-DQ haplotypes were handled as single units for association and clustering because linkage in the cohort was strong. On average, approximately 250,000 unique TCR beta nucleotide sequences were sequenced per donor among more than 350 genotyped donors of the cohort, with roughly 18% of those sequences being non-productive. Study-wide findings and limitations: Assigning TCR associations to individual alleles was difficult when HLA alleles, especially DR and DQ, strongly co-occurred. In a later analysis, TCR association rates were found to vary across HLA loci, with the most associated TCRs seen for DRB1 alleles and the fewest for HLA-C alleles. A further reported finding was that TCR beta sequences accurately predicted the HLA-A and HLA-B alleles for most subjects in the first cohort. Most TCR sequences were seen in very few donors, while some public TCRs were found in many individuals. Some IMGT-functional V segments, including TRBV6-2 and TRBV6-3, could not be told apart with the 87-base-pair reads, so those segments were excluded. A later genetic analysis associated a missense DCLRE1C variant with V-gene and J-gene trimming of TCR beta chains, and an independent cohort replicated the association. Approximately 18 rarely observed V segments, including chromosome 9 orphons, were excluded from the earlier analysis of 550 to 700 of the donors because counts were too low. A few of the identified cytomegalovirus-associated TCR beta chains were confirmed in vitro to be specific for cytomegalovirus antigens. Sequencing depth was assumed to be roughly uniform across donors in the presence/absence analyses, though that assumption may not hold. Linkage disequilibrium might explain the correlated functional status among segregating V segments, but an unknown experimental factor could not be ruled out. According to the authors, the approach could potentially be generalized to other disease states and immunological phenotypes. The study gave a list of 150 to 200 TCR beta chains associated with cytomegalovirus. HLA typing was unavailable for some donors at each locus, so association tests used only the typed subset. According to a later genetic analysis, donors in an Asian-associated ancestry cluster had fewer N-insertions in productive TCRs than the approximately 710-donor mean. The only immune exposure information available for the cohort was CMV serostatus. Specific HLA alleles were associated with 16,951 TCR beta sequences at a false discovery rate of 0.05 in a later analysis. The cohort was sequenced for TCR beta chains only, and without alpha or paired-chain data the features that could be detected were limited. According to a later analysis, parvovirus B19, influenza, CMV and Epstein-Barr virus appeared linked to several top co-occurrence clusters. A cluster of highly shared sequence variants was judged likely to be a technical artifact of the sequencing pipeline. In a later analysis, most CMV-associated TCR beta chains were found to appear HLA-restricted, with HLA associations seemingly driven largely by CMV exposure. Compared with equally common non-associated chains, HLA-associated TCR beta chains in a later analysis were more clonally expanded and had lower generation probabilities. The classifier was reported to diagnose cytomegalovirus status with high specificity and sensitivity in both the original and validation cohorts. In an earlier analysis of 587 of the donors, most TCR beta V segments were observed in productive rearrangements about 87% or about 30% of the time, broadly matching IMGT annotations.

Receptor libraries were prepared by the immunoSEQ multiplex PCR assay. For the multiplex PCR, a mixture combining 60 forward primers for TCR Vbeta segments and 13 reverse primers for TCR Jbeta segments was used. A multiplex PCR assay on genomic DNA amplified the CDR3 region of rearranged TCR beta genes. The amplified TCR beta libraries were sequenced on the Illumina HiSeq System as 87-base-pair reads. The original pipeline was this. A later analysis counted tens of millions of unique TCR beta chains across the 550 to 750 repertoires, and roughly 11 million of these chains were shared by at least two donors. Raw reads were error-corrected and collapsed into unique sequences by a nearest-neighbor algorithm in which closely related sequences were merged to remove PCR and sequencing errors. To assign V, D and J gene segments, CDR3 sequences were aligned to IMGT reference sequences. Each retained sequence needed at least a six-nucleotide match to both a V gene segment and a J gene segment. Rearrangements were classified as productive when the CDR3 lacked stop codons and remained in frame with V and J, and all other rearrangements were classified as non-productive. Following IMGT convention, CDR3 was defined as the stretch from the second conserved V-encoded cysteine to the conserved J-encoded phenylalanine. The earlier analysis of about 610 of the donors excluded any sequence lacking an unambiguous match to a single V gene segment. An earlier analysis of about 590 of the donors classified V segments as functional when productive rearrangements were above 56.7% and as segregating when the standard deviation between donors was above 5%. A statistical classification framework was developed to diagnose cytomegalovirus status using the catalog of TCR beta chain sequences. In a later analysis, V and J genes were assigned by comparing TCR nucleotide sequences against IMGT/GENE-DB human TR gene sequences. Using the TCRdist pipeline, a later analysis assigned CDR3 sequences along with most-parsimonious VDJ recombination scenarios. In a later analysis, each TCR beta chain was defined by its CDR3 amino acid sequence together with its V-gene family, and reads without a unique V-gene family were excluded. To address suspected cross-contamination and a sequencing artifact, a later analysis removed a few hundred highly shared, low-generation-probability nucleotide sequences. In a later analysis, a clonal expansion index was calculated for each public chain from normalized within-repertoire ranks of inferred template counts. In a later analysis, generation probabilities were computed with a VDJ recombination model fitted to out-of-frame rearrangements, and the resulting probabilities were checked against IGoR. Hypergeometric tests were used in a later analysis to score TCR-TCR, TCR-HLA and TCR-CMV co-occurrence, with a repertoire-size bias correction applied to the TCR pairs. In a later analysis, false discovery rates were estimated by permuting HLA or CMV assignments 20 times. In a later analysis, co-occurring TCRs were grouped using DBSCAN, and TCRdist sequence similarity was added for clustering within HLA-allele-positive subsets. Co-occurrence clustering excluded repertoires with fewer than 30,000 or more than 120,000 public chains, plus five with anomalous nucleotide sharing. The table comes from immuneACCESS by way of TCRdb, which keeps in-frame sequences with V and J called. Part of the clones is missing from these tables; in studies checked, under half for an unresolved V gene and the rest for unknown reasons. V, J and clone size are those of that table, while D and trimming were read from the DNA. For this sample there are approximately 210,000 clones; about 79% appear just once. The ten top clones hold 1.8% of the sample.

Concerning this clone itself: Its target antigen remains unknown. Per-base quality was not reported, and no clone a single base away is much larger than it.

The cohort was made up of about 670 healthy bone marrow donors. All cohort members were sampled while nominally healthy, although unrecorded immune exposures were likely present. The donor tested CMV seronegative and was one of the 352 seronegative cohort members. Every donor gave a peripheral blood sample, and the peripheral blood mononuclear cells from that sample were used for TCR beta sequencing. Genomic DNA was extracted from the blood cell samples with the Qiagen DNeasy Blood Extraction Kit. Based on the germline V gene, the CDR1 and CDR2 sequences are SGHDN and FVKESK. V sheds 2 bases and J sheds 2 bases, leaving 17 bases between their ends. From cysteine to phenylalanine, the CDR3 is 17 amino acids long. The DNA shown is the 51-base CDR3, in frame from base 1.

The sequence derives from a male donor in good health and CMV-seronegative. Recombination linked TRBV14 to TRBJ2-3; the D segment could be TRBD2, given 6 matching bases. Sequenced sample: PBMCs. The CDR3 is CASSQFIGTRTTDTQYF. The nucleotide sequence reads as follows: TGTGCCAGCAGCCAATTTATCGGGACTCGAACCACAGATACGCAGTATTTT. Outside the CDR3, residues come from the reference TRBV14 and TRBJ2-3 proteins, so the full variable domain is: EAGVTQFPSHSVIEKGQTVTLRCDPISGHDNLYWYRRVMGKEIKFLLHFVKESKQDESGMPNNRFLAERTGGTYSTLKVQPAELEDSGVYFCASSQFIGTRTTDTQYFGPGTRLTVL.